This is a list of T cell receptor beta chains from one sample in a study of T cell changes during pregnancy in multiple sclerosis. Profiling relied on immunoSEQ multiplex PCR, and the TCRdb table lists in-frame clones only, not all of them. The table records approximately 93,000 clones, approximately 90% of them present only once. Source: peripheral blood, taken in the first trimester of pregnancy. The receptors shown here come from a female donor in good health, enrolled as a control in a pregnancy study. Each CDR3 is given with its conserved first and last residue. A D gene is named only where the DNA matches it firmly. Only some rows state a clone size, as once, few, many or a class for expanded clones.

D	V	size	J	DNA	CDR3
TRBD1	TRBV6-1	NA	TRBJ1-6	TGTGCCAGCAGTGAAGCGGCCTACAGGGGACCTCGTTCACCCCTCCACTTT	CASSEAAYRGPRSPLHF
TRBD1	TRBV27	few	TRBJ1-1	TGTGCCAGCAGTTTGCAGGGGGTCTACGGAACTGAAGCTTTCTTT	CASSLQGVYGTEAFF
NA	TRBV4-1	NA	TRBJ2-1	TGCGCCAGCAGCCAAGTTAACAGGGCCGGTAAGTTCTTC	CASSQVNRAGKFF
TRBD1	TRBV7-2	NA	TRBJ1-1	TGTGCCAGCAGCTTAGAACGAGGGGGCGCTTCTGAAGCTTTCTTT	CASSLERGGASEAFF
NA	TRBV11-2	once	TRBJ1-1	TGTGCCAGCAGCTCGAACAGGTTGGCTGAAGCTTTCTTT	CASSSNRLAEAFF
NA	TRBV18	NA	TRBJ1-5	TGTGCCAGCTCACCTACAGGAATTCAGCCCCAGCATTTT	CASSPTGIQPQHF
TRBD1	TRBV5-1	NA	TRBJ1-6	TGCGCCAGCAGCCCCCGGGACAGGGGTAATTCACCCCTCCACTTT	CASSPRDRGNSPLHF
TRBD1	TRBV7-2	NA	TRBJ2-7	TGTGCCAGCAGCTCCGCACCTCGGGGACAGAGTTCCTACGAGCAGTACTTC	CASSSAPRGQSSYEQYF
NA	TRBV4-1	NA	TRBJ2-3	TGCGCCAGCAGCCTTATCCCAGATACGCAGTATTTT	CASSLIPDTQYF
TRBD1	TRBV6-5	NA	TRBJ1-2	TGTGCCAGCAGTTATTCCGGGACAGGGGTCTACTATGGCTACACCTTC	CASSYSGTGVYYGYTF
NA	TRBV6-5	NA	TRBJ1-1	TGTGCCAGCAGTAGAAAGGTCTCCACTAAAGCTTTCTTT	CASSRKVSTKAFF
TRBD2	TRBV6-1	NA	TRBJ2-1	TGTGCCAGCAAGACTAGCGGGGGCTCCAATGAGCAGTTCTTC	CASKTSGGSNEQFF
TRBD1	TRBV4-1	NA	TRBJ1-4	TGCGCCAGCAGCCAAGAGTCATTTGGGACAGGGAGTCGGAATGAAAAACTGTTTTTT	CASSQESFGTGSRNEKLFF
TRBD2	TRBV4-1	once	TRBJ2-5	TGCGCCAGCAGCCAAGGGGGACTAGCGGGGGGAAAGACCCAGTACTTC	CASSQGGLAGGKTQYF
TRBD2	TRBV12-5	NA	TRBJ2-5	TGTGCTAGTGGTCCCGCGGGGAGGGAGGAAGAGACCCAGTACTTC	CASGPAGREEETQYF
TRBD1	TRBV4-2	NA	TRBJ1-3	TGTGCCAGCAGCCAATTCGGGACAGGGGTAAACACCATATATTTT	CASSQFGTGVNTIYF
NA	TRBV6-5	NA	TRBJ1-4	TGTGCCAGCAGTTACTCCATCGGGGTCACTAATGAAAAACTGTTTTTT	CASSYSIGVTNEKLFF
NA	TRBV4-1	few	TRBJ1-2	TGCGCCAGCAGCCAACGCTACCCCTACTATGGCTACACCTTC	CASSQRYPYYGYTF
NA	TRBV11-3	NA	TRBJ1-1	TGTGCCAGCAGCTCCACAGTAGGCACTGAAGCTTTCTTT	CASSSTVGTEAFF
NA	TRBV2	NA	TRBJ1-3	TGTGCCAGCAGGTGGGGGGATCTGAACTCTGGAAACACCATATATTTT	CASRWGDLNSGNTIYF
TRBD1	TRBV10-3	NA	TRBJ1-2	TGTGCCATCAGTGCCTCCGGGACAGGGTCTGGCTACACCTTC	CAISASGTGSGYTF
NA	TRBV7-8	NA	TRBJ1-4	TGTGCCAGCAGCGCCGGGGGTGGGCTAGAGAAAGAAAAACTGTTTTTT	CASSAGGGLEKEKLFF
TRBD2	TRBV6-1	NA	TRBJ2-1	TGTGCCAGCAGTCTCGCGGGAGAAAATGAGCAGTTCTTC	CASSLAGENEQFF
TRBD1	TRBV4-3	NA	TRBJ2-4	TGCGCCAGCAGCCAAGATGCGACAGGGGGCGGGGTTAAAACCAAAAACATTCAGTACTTC	CASSQDATGGGVKTKNIQYF
NA	TRBV6-6	NA	TRBJ1-2	TGTGCCAGCATTCAACAGGGTGGATGGGGCTACACCTTC	CASIQQGGWGYTF
TRBD2	TRBV28	NA	TRBJ2-5	TGTGCCAGCAGTTTATTGACTAGCGGGGCTGGAGAGACCCAGTACTTC	CASSLLTSGAGETQYF
TRBD2	TRBV5-1	NA	TRBJ2-5	TGCGCCAGCAGCTTGAGCGGGGGGGCGGAGACCCAGTACTTC	CASSLSGGAETQYF
TRBD2	TRBV7-2	few	TRBJ2-3	TGTGCCAGCAGTTCGACTAGCGGGGGAGGTGGGGCCACAGATACGCAGTATTTT	CASSSTSGGGGATDTQYF
TRBD1	TRBV19	NA	TRBJ1-1	TGTGCCAGTAGTGCTCGGACAGGGAACACTGAAGCTTTCTTT	CASSARTGNTEAFF
NA	TRBV5-6	NA	TRBJ1-2	TGTGCCAGCACCCGGGGGGACTATGGCTACACCTTC	CASTRGDYGYTF
NA	TRBV7-2	NA	TRBJ2-1	TGTGCCAGCAGCCAGCGAGGGGGCTACAATGAGCAGTTCTTC	CASSQRGGYNEQFF
NA	TRBV6-5	once	TRBJ1-2	TGTGCCAGCAGAAAACAGAGTTATGGCTACACCTTC	CASRKQSYGYTF
TRBD1	TRBV27	NA	TRBJ1-5	TGTGCCAGCAAAACCGACAGGGCTGGCAATCAGCCCCAGCATTTT	CASKTDRAGNQPQHF
NA	TRBV4-1	NA	TRBJ2-1	TGCGCCAGCAGCCAGGTCCCAACTAGCAGTTCGTACAATGAGCAGTTCTTC	CASSQVPTSSSYNEQFF
NA	TRBV14	NA	TRBJ2-7	TGTGCCAGCAGCCAAGGGAGGGGACCCTACGAGCAGTACTTC	CASSQGRGPYEQYF
TRBD2	TRBV7-9	once	TRBJ2-2	TGTGCCAGCAGCCGCCGGGGGGGCGCGAACACCGGGGAGCTGTTTTTT	CASSRRGGANTGELFF
TRBD1	TRBV6-5	once	TRBJ1-2	TGTGCCAGCAGTTCGGACAGGGGCGACTATGGCTACACCTTC	CASSSDRGDYGYTF
TRBD2	TRBV7-3	once	TRBJ2-4	TGTGCCAGCAGCGAAGAATCCGGGACTAGTGCCATTCAGTACTTC	CASSEESGTSAIQYF
NA	TRBV27	NA	TRBJ1-6	TGTGCCAGCAGGCAGGGCGTTCTTACTTCACCCCTCCACTTT	CASRQGVLTSPLHF
NA	TRBV11-2	NA	TRBJ1-1	TGTGCCAGCAGCTTAGGAACGGTGTATCTCCACCTTGAAGCTTTCTTT	CASSLGTVYLHLEAFF
TRBD1	TRBV6-1	few	TRBJ1-5	TGTGCCAGCGAGGGACAGCTTAGCAATCAGCCCCAGCATTTT	CASEGQLSNQPQHF
NA	TRBV7-6	once	TRBJ1-1	TGTGCCAGCAGCTTACGTGGAGAGAACACTGAAGCTTTCTTT	CASSLRGENTEAFF
NA	TRBV7-3	NA	TRBJ2-5	TGTGCCAGCAGCCCAGATCCAGGTTGGACCCAGTACTTC	CASSPDPGWTQYF
NA	TRBV16	NA	TRBJ2-7	TGTGCCAGCAGCCAATCGAGGGGGTCGAGGATTCGGCAGTACTTC	CASSQSRGSRIRQYF
NA	TRBV6-6	NA	TRBJ1-2	TGTGCCAGCAGTTACACGAGGCGGGGGGAAGAAGGCTACACCTTC	CASSYTRRGEEGYTF
NA	TRBV4-3	NA	TRBJ2-5	TGCGCCAGCAGCCGGGGAGGGGGAGAGACCCAGTACTTC	CASSRGGGETQYF
NA	TRBV9	NA	TRBJ2-7	TGTGCCAGCAGCGTAGCTGGGCAGGGGCCGCCCTGGGAGCAGTACTTC	CASSVAGQGPPWEQYF
NA	TRBV7-8	NA	TRBJ2-7	TGTGCCAGCAGCTCCCACCTTACGATTTCGCTGAGCTCCTACGAGCAGTACTTC	CASSSHLTISLSSYEQYF
NA	TRBV9	NA	TRBJ2-7	TGTGCCAGCAGCGTGACGGGGGGCGTCGGGGAGCAGTACTTC	CASSVTGGVGEQYF
TRBD1	TRBV4-2	NA	TRBJ1-6	TGTGCCAGCAGCCCTCAAACAGGGGAAGCGCATTCACCCCTCCACTTT	CASSPQTGEAHSPLHF
NA	TRBV10-3	NA	TRBJ2-7	TGTGCCATCAGTGGGCGGGGCCGCTCCTACGAGCAGTACTTC	CAISGRGRSYEQYF
NA	TRBV5-6	NA	TRBJ2-7	TGTGCCAGCAGCTCTAGGAACGAGCAGTACTTC	CASSSRNEQYF